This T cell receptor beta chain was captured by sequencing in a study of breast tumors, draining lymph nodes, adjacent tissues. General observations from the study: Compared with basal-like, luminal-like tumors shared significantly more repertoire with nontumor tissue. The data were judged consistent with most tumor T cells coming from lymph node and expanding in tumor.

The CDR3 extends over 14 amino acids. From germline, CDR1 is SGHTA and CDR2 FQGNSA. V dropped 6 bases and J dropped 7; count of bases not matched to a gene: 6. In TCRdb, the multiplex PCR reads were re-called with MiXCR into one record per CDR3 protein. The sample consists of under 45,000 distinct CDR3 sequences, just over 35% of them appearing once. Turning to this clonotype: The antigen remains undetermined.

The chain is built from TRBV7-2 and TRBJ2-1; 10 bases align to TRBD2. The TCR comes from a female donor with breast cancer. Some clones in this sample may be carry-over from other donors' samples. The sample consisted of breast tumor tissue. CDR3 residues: CASRRTSGINEQFF. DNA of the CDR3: TGTGCCAGCAGAAGGACTAGCGGAATTAATGAGCAGTTCTTC.